One and the same sample provided the 28 T cell receptor beta chains below, sequenced in a study of shared clonotypes between healthy human individuals. The data were produced by immunoSEQ multiplex PCR, yet TCRdb's version contains in-frame clones alone and is incomplete. The sample shows approximately 530,000 clones, almost 97% of them seen only once. The sample was naive CD4+ T cells sorted from blood. Subset in this sample: CD45RA+ positively selected. Receptors were obtained from a woman aged 30 to 39 in good health.

This clone was observed once. The V and J genes are TRBV6-1 and TRBJ1-5, with 7 bases aligning to TRBD1. Germline CDR1 MNHNS, CDR2 SASEGT. This CDR3 has 14 residues. V shed 3 bases and J 6 bases; nucleotides not matched to a gene: 5. The CDR3 sequence: CASSDTGERQPQHF. CDR3 bases: TGTGCCAGCAGTGACACAGGGGAGCGTCAGCCCCAGCATTTT.

The J gene is TRBJ1-2, the V gene TRBV27; tentative D call: TRBD1 (5 bases). Germline V gene lookup returns CDR1 MNHEY and CDR2 SMNVEV (reference sequence). The CDR3 runs to 15 residues. V was clipped by 4 bases and J by 0 bases, with 12 bases between them. The CDR3 sequence: CASSSQGTSNYGYTF. Written as DNA, the CDR3 is TGTGCCAGCAGTTCCCAAGGGACCTCTAACTATGGCTACACCTTC.

Only one count was recorded for this clone. The J gene is TRBJ2-7, the V gene TRBV2, with a tentative D call TRBD2 (6 bases). From germline, CDR1 is SNHLY and CDR2 FYNNEI. Between the trimmed V and J ends, which lost 6 bases and 4 bases, there was a span of 10 bases. The CDR3 has 12 amino acids. The DNA of the CDR3 is TGTGCCAGCAGGGGTGCGGGATACGAGCAGTACTTC. Residues: CASRGAGYEQYF.

The chain joins TRBV6-1 to TRBJ1-1; D is undetermined. The V gene lost 10 bases and the J gene lost 5 bases, with 17 bases spanning the gap. CDR3 length: 13 amino acids. Germline V gives CDR1 MNHNS, CDR2 SASEGT. The CDR3 bases are TGTGCCACCCAGGACTTCTGGAGGACTGAAGCTTTCTTT. This encodes CATQDFWRTEAFF.

The genes are TRBV7-3 and TRBJ1-6; D remains unclear. The V end was cut by 1 base, the J end by 9 bases, with 4 bases between. The CDR3 has 12 amino acids. Germline V gene lookup returns CDR1 SGHTA and CDR2 FQGTGA. For the CDR3, the DNA is TGTGCCAGCAGCTTAAATGGTTCACCCCTCCACTTT. This encodes CASSLNGSPLHF. The complete variable domain, with remaining parts taken from reference TRBV7-3 and TRBJ1-6, reads GAGVSQTPSNKVTEKGKYVELRCDPISGHTALYWYRQSLGQGPEFLIYFQGTGAADDSGLPNDRFFAVRPEGSVSTLKIQRTERGDSAVYLCASSLNGSPLHFGNGTRLTVT.

The genes are TRBV27 and TRBJ2-2; D is possibly TRBD1 (5 bases). This CDR3 contains 16 residues. Trimming shortened V by 7 bases and J by 4 bases, and 19 bases separated the two germline ends. Germline V lookup: CDR1 MNHEY, CDR2 SMNVEV (reference sequence). Here the CDR3 DNA reads TGTGCCAGCATGAACCGTCTCGACAGTCCCACCGGGGAGCTGTTTTTT. Translating gives CASMNRLDSPTGELFF.

The CDR3 sequence: CASSPVGTTTNEKLFF. In nucleotides, the CDR3 is TGTGCCAGCTCACCGGTGGGGACAACAACTAATGAAAAACTGTTTTTT. The chain uses TRBV18 and TRBJ1-4, with a possible D match to TRBD1 (6 bases). The CDR3 covers 16 residues. V gave up 3 bases and J gave up 0 bases, with 11 bases separating them. The germline V gene has CDR1 KGHSH and CDR2 LQKENI.

V usage is TRBV28 and J usage is TRBJ2-2, with a weak D call TRBD1 (7 bases). The V and J ends lost 7 bases and 4 bases respectively, with 10 bases between them. The CDR3 is 13 residues long. The V gene's germline CDR1 is MDHEN and CDR2 SYDVKM. The CDR3 reads CASKQGGTGELFF. The DNA of the CDR3 is TGTGCCAGCAAGCAGGGGGGCACCGGGGAGCTGTTTTTT.

This sequence joins TRBV15 and TRBJ1-4, with D uncertain. Looked up from germline, CDR1 is LNHNV and CDR2 is YYDKDF (reference sequence). The CDR3 loop spans 14 amino acids. Trimming removed 3 bases at V and 3 bases at J, with 8 bases between. The CDR3 DNA sequence: TGTGCCACCAGCAGGGGCATGTCTAATGAAAAACTGTTTTTT. It specifies CATSRGMSNEKLFF.

CDR3 DNA: TGCGCCAGCAGCTTGACCCAGAACAATGAGCAGTTCTTC. Its protein product is CASSLTQNNEQFF. This chain connects TRBV5-1 to TRBJ2-1; D call uncertain. V lost 1 base to trimming and J lost 5 bases, with 7 bases between them. Germline assignment: CDR1 SGHRS and CDR2 YFSETQ. The CDR3 sequence is 13 residues long.

This chain links TRBV5-1 with TRBJ2-5, with D unclear. CDR3 length: 15 amino acids. Germline loops: CDR1 SGHRS, CDR2 YFSETQ. The V gene lost 0 bases and the J gene lost 5 bases, with 14 bases spanning the gap. CDR3 in amino acids: CASSLAKGIEETQYF. The CDR3, as DNA: TGCGCCAGCAGCTTGGCCAAAGGGATCGAGGAGACCCAGTACTTC.

The gene calls are TRBV28 and TRBJ2-1; 7 bases line up with TRBD1. The V gene end was trimmed by 7 bases and the J gene end by 4 bases; junction bases not matched to a gene: 13. The CDR3 loop spans 16 amino acids. Germline CDR1 reads MDHEN; CDR2 reads SYDVKM. The CDR3 is CASIQGSGQRYNEQFF. CDR3 in DNA: TGTGCCAGCATCCAAGGGTCGGGACAGAGGTACAATGAGCAGTTCTTC.

V is TRBV6-1 and J is TRBJ1-5; 8 bases agree with TRBD1. V lost 5 bases and J lost 4; bases outside the gene matches: 1. CDR3 length: 13 amino acids. Germline V lookup: CDR1 MNHNS, CDR2 SASEGT. CDR3 protein: CASSRTGNQPQHF. For the CDR3, the DNA is TGTGCCAGCAGTCGGACAGGGAATCAGCCCCAGCATTTT.

V usage is TRBV28 and J usage is TRBJ2-3, with 9 bases that match TRBD2. Germline values: CDR1 MDHEN, CDR2 SYDVKM. V lost 6 bases, J lost 6 bases, and 4 bases stayed unmatched. The CDR3 runs 13 residues. CDR3 amino acids: CASRAGGVDTQYF. CDR3 nucleotides: TGTGCCAGCAGGGCGGGAGGGGTTGATACGCAGTATTTT.

The chain couples TRBV29-1 to TRBJ2-7; the D gene is possibly TRBD1 (5 bases). CDR3 length: 13 amino acids. In germline, CDR1 is SQVTM, CDR2 ANQGSEA. Trimming took 3 bases from V and 4 from J, leaving 13 bases between them. The CDR3 is CSVDRDSPYEQYF. The CDR3 region has the DNA TGCAGCGTTGACAGGGATTCACCTTACGAGCAGTACTTC.

This clone has a handful of counts. V and J are TRBV29-1 and TRBJ1-3; D unresolved. CDR1 and CDR2 (germline): SQVTM, ANQGSEA. Trimming cost V 4 bases and J 0 bases, with 4 bases left between them. This CDR3 is 12 amino acids long. CDR3 in amino acids: CSVVTSGNTIYF. The CDR3 nucleotides read TGCAGCGTTGTAACCTCTGGAAACACCATATATTTT.

The chain couples TRBV27 to TRBJ1-5; D perhaps matches TRBD1 (5 bases). This CDR3 contains 19 residues. Germline V gene data show CDR1 as MNHEY and CDR2 as SMNVEV (reference sequence). The ends were cut back, 6 bases at V and 0 bases at J, with 24 bases in the middle. DNA for the CDR3: TGTGCCAGCAGACCCTACAAATCCAGGGTCCCTTATAGCAATCAGCCCCAGCATTTT. Encoded protein: CASRPYKSRVPYSNQPQHF.

The rearrangement links TRBV6-6 to TRBJ2-3; D unclear. With 7 bases removed from V and 6 bases from J, the gap between germline ends came to 8 bases. Germline V CDR1 and CDR2: MNHNY, SVGAGI (reference sequence). CDR3 length: 11 amino acids. CDR3 in DNA: TGTGCCAGCACGCTTCTGGATACGCAGTATTTT. As protein: CASTLLDTQYF.

The CDR3 region is CASSAGKNYGYTF. The DNA of the CDR3 is TGTGCCAGCAGCGCCGGGAAAAACTATGGCTACACCTTC. J is TRBJ1-2 and V is TRBV6-1; no firm D call. Trimming pared 6 bases from V and 2 bases from J, leaving 10 bases between. The CDR3 has 13 residues. Germline-derived CDR1 and CDR2 are MNHNS and SASEGT.

The rearrangement links TRBV10-3 to TRBJ2-7; 14 bases line up with TRBD2. V lost 9 bases to trimming and J lost 6 bases; unmatched junction nucleotides: 1. The germline V gene has CDR1 ENHRY and CDR2 SYGVKD. The CDR3 contains 12 residues. CDR3 bases: TGTGCCATAGGACTAGCGGGAGGCGAGCAGTACTTC. Protein: CAIGLAGGEQYF.

This clone has only one observation. The chain is built from TRBV18 and TRBJ2-7; 10 nucleotides agree with TRBD1. Germline V CDR1 and CDR2: KGHSH, LQKENI. Unmatched junction bases numbered 5, after V lost 7 bases and J lost 5 bases. The CDR3 consists of 13 residues. The CDR3 is CASLSGTGDEQYF. CDR3 sequence (DNA): TGTGCCAGCTTATCCGGGACAGGGGACGAGCAGTACTTC. Looking up the rest from reference TRBV18 and TRBJ2-7 gives the full variable domain: NAGVMQNPRHLVRRRGQEARLRCSPMKGHSHVYWYRQLPEEGLKFMVYLQKENIIDESGMPKERFSAEFPKEGPSILRIQQVVRGDSAAYFCASLSGTGDEQYFGPGTRLTVT.

V is TRBV19 and J is TRBJ2-5, with D possibly matching TRBD2 (5 bases). Near its end, the DNA agrees better with TRBJ2-7, so the J call may be wrong. From germline, CDR1 is LNHDA and CDR2 SQIVND (reference sequence). This CDR3 spans 13 amino acids. The CDR3 loop is CASSTGIHREQYF. The CDR3 coding sequence is TGTGCCAGTAGCACCGGGATCCACCGCGAGCAGTACTTC.

The chain carries TRBV28 and TRBJ2-2; 8 nucleotides align to TRBD2. CDR1 MDHEN and CDR2 SYDVKM come from the germline V gene. The CDR3 loop spans 16 amino acids. After removal of 4 bases from V and 4 bases from J, the junction contained 8 bases not matched to a gene. CDR3 in amino acids: CASSSWTSPSTGELFF. The CDR3 bases are TGTGCCAGCAGTTCGTGGACTAGCCCAAGCACCGGGGAGCTGTTTTTT. Full variable domain (remainder filled in from reference TRBV28 and TRBJ2-2): DVKVTQSSRYLVKRTGEKVFLECVQDMDHENMFWYRQDPGLGLRLIYFSYDVKMKEKGDIPEGYSVSREKKERFSLILESASTNQTSMYLCASSSWTSPSTGELFFGEGSRLTVL.

The chain joins TRBV28 to TRBJ2-1; D is ambiguous. CDR1 MDHEN and CDR2 SYDVKM come from the germline V gene. This CDR3 has 18 amino acids. V lost 1 base and J 6 bases, leaving 22 bases between the germline ends. CDR3 in DNA: TGTGCCAGCAGTTTATCCTCGGGTCCAAGGCGGTCGCGCAATGAGCAGTTCTTC. Its protein product is CASSLSSGPRRSRNEQFF.

The chain employs TRBV20-1 and TRBJ2-1; D is perhaps TRBD1 or TRBD2 (5 bases each). V gave up 5 bases and J gave up 5 bases, with 7 bases separating them. Germline V CDR1 and CDR2: DFQATT, SNEGSKA (reference sequence). The CDR3 runs 11 residues. The CDR3 bases are TGCAGTGCTCCGGGGCACAATGAGCAGTTCTTC. Translating gives CSAPGHNEQFF.

V gene TRBV2 combines with J gene TRBJ2-1, with D possibly TRBD2 on 6 matching bases. V gave up 5 bases and J gave up 0 bases, with 17 bases separating them. The germline gives CDR1 SNHLY, CDR2 FYNNEI. The CDR3 contains 17 residues. This CDR3 reads CASSRDFSGLSYNEQFF. CDR3 in DNA: TGTGCCAGCAGTCGGGACTTCAGCGGGCTCTCCTACAATGAGCAGTTCTTC.

This rearrangement joins TRBV30 to TRBJ2-4; TRBD2 aligns across 7 bases. CDR3 length: 13 residues. The V segment lost 2 bases and the J segment 5 bases; nucleotides outside the gene matches: 3. Germline V gene lookup returns CDR1 GTSNPN and CDR2 SVGIG (reference sequence). The CDR3 DNA follows: TGTGCCTGGAGTAGTCTAGCGGAAAACATTCAGTACTTC. This encodes CAWSSLAENIQYF.

The genes are TRBV11-3 and TRBJ1-1; D unclear. The CDR3 contains 13 residues. Trimming took off 3 bases at V and 3 bases at J, with 8 bases between the two ends. From germline, CDR1 is SGHNT and CDR2 YENEEA. This CDR3 is CASSLKQYTEAFF. In DNA form, the CDR3 reads TGTGCCAGCAGCTTGAAACAATACACTGAAGCTTTCTTT.